This TCR beta chain was captured in a study of cytomegalovirus exposure and HLA in healthy donors. This clone occurred once. The antigen remains undetermined. PCR was performed using 60 Vbeta and 13 Jbeta primers. Clones were read by immunoSEQ multiplex PCR, and TCRdb kept only the in-frame ones, dropping some. This sample yields about 160,000 clones, of which approximately 79% are seen a single time; just under 1% belongs to the top ten. The junction had 2 bases not matched to a gene; V was cut back by 2 bases and J by 5 bases. The CDR3 runs 13 residues. Germline values: CDR1 ENHRY, CDR2 SYGVKD. General study results and limits: Accounts indicate the classifier identified cytomegalovirus status with strong specificity and sensitivity. Productive rates of about 90% or about 30% were seen for most TCR beta V segments in an earlier analysis. Owing to their indistinguishability, certain V segments, notably TRBV6-2 and TRBV6-3, were excluded.

V and J are TRBV10-3 and TRBJ2-5, with 7 bases fitting TRBD2. The sequencing sample was made of PBMCs. The source of this sequence is a woman between 45 and 60 years old in good health and CMV-seropositive. CDR3 nucleotides: TGTGCCATCAGTGAGGCGGGGGAGGAGACCCAGTACTTC. As protein: CAISEAGEETQYF.